What follows are 12 T cell receptor beta chains derived from one specimen sequenced in a study of regulatory T cells in long-lasting Graves disease. This sample's time point: newly diagnosed GD, antithyroid drugs for less than 3 months. TCR sequences were obtained from RNA taken from PBMCs. CDR3 regions were amplified by Arm-PCR using iRepertoire HTBI primers to build TCR beta libraries. TCRdb re-derived calls from the multiplex PCR reads in MiXCR, one entry per CDR3 protein. The sample holds more than 450,000 distinct CDR3 sequences, approximately 12% seen once. The same specimen was also included in a second study, on T cells in Graves' hyperthyroidism and ophthalmopathy.

The source was peripheral blood mononuclear cells (PBMCs), collected at new diagnosis, from a patient treated with antithyroid drugs. Every receptor here comes from a woman aged 25 to 45 with Graves disease.

V is TRBV5-1 and J is TRBJ2-1, with TRBD2 identical over 16 bases. The CDR3 totals 18 residues. Germline trimming cut 3 bases from V and 3 bases from J; bases unmatched to any gene: 6. In germline, CDR1 is SGHRS, CDR2 YFSETQ. CDR3 amino acids: CASSSGTSGRGGYNEQFF. CDR3 bases: TGCGCCAGCAGCTCCGGGACTAGCGGGAGGGGTGGCTACAATGAGCAGTTCTTC.

This clonotype has a count of ten or more. This sequence joins TRBV30 and TRBJ1-1, with D perhaps TRBD1 (5 bases). In germline, CDR1 is GTSNPN, CDR2 SVGIG (reference sequence). V was shortened by 5 bases and J by 10 bases, with 20 bases between the two germline ends. The CDR3 has 13 residues. The CDR3, as DNA: TGTGCCTGGTCCCAGAAATCGGGGGTCAGAGCTTTCTTT. Protein product: CAWSQKSGVRAFF.

This clonotype was seen ten or more times. V usage is TRBV19 and J usage is TRBJ1-2, with TRBD1 matching 8 bases. Per the germline V gene, CDR1 is LNHDA and CDR2 is SQIVND (reference sequence). The V segment lost 3 bases and the J segment 6 bases; nucleotides outside the gene matches: 3. CDR3 length equals 13 residues. CDR3 bases: TGTGCCAGTAGTATTTTGACAGGGGATGGCTACACCTTC. Its protein is CASSILTGDGYTF. Complete variable domain (other parts from reference TRBV19 and TRBJ1-2): DGGITQSPKYLFRKEGQNVTLSCEQNLNHDAMYWYRQDPGQGLRLIYYSQIVNDFQKGDIAEGYSVSREKKESFPLTVTSAQKNPTAFYLCASSILTGDGYTFGSGTRLTVV.

This clonotype was observed a handful of times. The chain joins TRBV19 to TRBJ2-7, with a weak D call TRBD1 (6 bases). V lost 1 base and J 2 bases, leaving 15 bases between the germline ends. The germline V gene encodes CDR1 LNHDA and CDR2 SQIVND (reference sequence). This CDR3 has 16 amino acids. The CDR3 reads CASSIGGTPTAYEQYF. The CDR3 region has the DNA TGTGCCAGTAGTATAGGGGGGACACCCACAGCCTACGAGCAGTACTTC.

This clonotype was observed a few times. The rearrangement uses TRBV12-3 or TRBV12-4 and TRBJ1-5; a weak D match, TRBD1 (6 bases). Trimming cost V 3 bases and J 7 bases, with 16 bases left between them. CDR3 length: 15 residues. The CDR3 bases are TGTGCCAGCAGTTTCTACAGGGACGGGGGCCAGCCCCAGCATTTT. Translating it yields CASSFYRDGGQPQHF.

The chain combines TRBV7-9 with TRBJ1-3; tentative D call: TRBD1 (6 bases). The CDR3 sequence is 14 residues long. Germline CDR1 reads SEHNR; CDR2 reads FQNEAQ (reference sequence). V lost 6 bases and J 9 bases, leaving 18 bases between the germline ends. The CDR3, as DNA: TGTGCCAGCAGTCCCGTGGGGGGCTTGGGCACCATATATTTT. This translates into CASSPVGGLGTIYF.

This clonotype was observed a few times. The rearrangement links TRBV7-2 to TRBJ2-7, with 11 nucleotides matching TRBD1. Trimming removed 5 bases from V and 5 bases from J; junction bases left unmatched: 11. Germline CDR1 and CDR2: SGHTA and FQGNSA. CDR3 length equals 16 residues. CDR3 sequence (DNA): TGTGCCAGCAGCCCTAGAAGGGACAGGGGGTTCCACGAGCAGTACTTC. Its translation is CASSPRRDRGFHEQYF.

This clonotype came up many times. V usage is TRBV28 and J usage is TRBJ2-7; 7 positions match TRBD1. After removal of 5 bases from V and 7 bases from J, the junction contained 11 bases not matched to a gene. CDR3 size: 14 residues. Germline V gene sequence: CDR1 MDHEN, CDR2 SYDVKM. The CDR3 DNA follows: TGTGCCAGCAGTCAGCCCAACCCAGGGGGAGAGCAGTACTTC. Translating gives CASSQPNPGGEQYF. Variable domain in full (rest from reference TRBV28 and TRBJ2-7): DVKVTQSSRYLVKRTGEKVFLECVQDMDHENMFWYRQDPGLGLRLIYFSYDVKMKEKGDIPEGYSVSREKKERFSLILESASTNQTSMYLCASSQPNPGGEQYFGPGTRLTVT.

This clonotype was counted at least ten times. The rearrangement links TRBV4-1 to TRBJ1-1, with TRBD1 matching over 7 bases. V shed 4 bases, J shed 6 bases, and the junction held 14 bases outside the gene matches. The length of the CDR3 is 16 residues. Looked up from germline, CDR1 is MGHRA and CDR2 is YSYEKL. Here the CDR3 DNA reads TGCGCCAGCAGCCGAGAAGTAGACAGGGTGTTGGCTGAAGCTTTCTTT. As protein: CASSREVDRVLAEAFF.

The chain combines TRBV19 with TRBJ2-1; D is possibly TRBD1 (6 bases). This CDR3 region has 14 residues. V was trimmed by 5 bases and J by 9 bases, leaving 17 bases between them. Germline assignment: CDR1 LNHDA and CDR2 SQIVND (reference sequence). CDR3 nucleotide sequence: TGTGCCAGTAGTGCGCCAAACAGGGCTGGTGAGCAGTTCTTC. This translates into CASSAPNRAGEQFF.

This clonotype was recorded at least ten times. The chain employs TRBV12-3 or TRBV12-4 and TRBJ2-7; D is uncertain. The CDR3 loop spans 13 amino acids. V was clipped by 4 bases and J by 7 bases, with 14 bases between them. CDR3 region: CASSSDPPREQYF. DNA of the CDR3: TGTGCCAGCAGTTCTGACCCCCCGCGGGAGCAGTACTTC.

This clonotype was detected many times. V gene TRBV18 combines with J gene TRBJ2-7; 9 bases map to TRBD1. The junction had 4 bases not matched to a gene; V was cut back by 3 bases and J by 7 bases. Germline-derived CDR1 and CDR2 are KGHSH and LQKENI. The CDR3 sequence is 13 residues long. In nucleotides, the CDR3 is TGTGCCAGCTCACCCGGGACAGGGTGGGAGCAGTACTTC. Protein sequence: CASSPGTGWEQYF.